A single T cell receptor (beta chain) is shown here with its context. Assay: immunoSEQ multiplex PCR; the TCRdb copy retains only in-frame clones and omits some. Of about 350,000 clones listed, approximately 90% are singletons. This entry is derived from a study of Ad26.COV2.S vaccination and SARS-CoV-2 variants. The CDR3 totals 15 residues. The J segment lost 2 bases and the V segment lost 3 bases, leaving 8 bases of the junction unmatched. Germline CDR1 is GTSNPN and CDR2 is SVGIG (reference sequence). Described treatment: about 20 received Ad26.COV2.S at low or high dose, single or two shots; several received placebo; per-sample allocation not given. Collection of the samples took place on day 63 after the first injection of vaccine or placebo.

This sequence originates from a person aged 18-65 years who received the Ad26.COV2.S COVID-19 vaccine or a placebo. Sequenced here: peripheral blood, sampled in a trial of Ad26.COV2.S vaccine versus placebo. The chain recombines TRBV30 with TRBJ2-7; TRBD2 agrees at 9 bases. Written as DNA, the CDR3 is TGTGCCTGGAGCAAAGAGACTAGCGGACCCTACGAGCAGTACTTC. As protein: CAWSKETSGPYEQYF.